The 30 T cell receptor beta chains given below trace back to one sample, sequenced in a study of cytomegalovirus exposure and HLA in healthy donors. A multiplex PCR was run with 60 Vbeta primers and 13 Jbeta primers. Sequencing used immunoSEQ multiplex PCR; TCRdb keeps in-frame clones, though not all of them. The data show more than 200,000 clones, almost 70% seen once. Sequenced material: PBMCs. These TCRs come from a middle-aged man in good health and CMV-seropositive.

The V gene is TRBV9, the J gene TRBJ2-3, with D unclear. V shed 4 bases and J shed 6 bases, with 9 bases lying between them. Germline assignment: CDR1 SGDLS and CDR2 YYNGEE. The CDR3 has 12 residues. The CDR3 loop is CASSPYGDTQYF. The CDR3 DNA follows: TGTGCCAGCAGCCCCTACGGGGATACGCAGTATTTT.

The CDR3 spells CASSYIQENTEAFF. CDR3 in DNA: TGTGCCAGCAGCTATATACAAGAGAACACTGAAGCTTTCTTT. This chain uses TRBV7-9 with TRBJ1-1; D not resolved. From germline, CDR1 is SEHNR and CDR2 FQNEAQ (reference sequence). CDR3 length equals 14 residues. V was trimmed by 4 bases and J by 1 base, leaving 10 bases between them.

The chain has TRBV6-1 and TRBJ1-6, with 10 nucleotides matching TRBD1. Germline CDR1 is MNHNS and CDR2 is SASEGT. The CDR3 spans 15 residues. Trimming took 2 bases from V and 10 from J; bases not matched to a gene: 5. The CDR3 loop reads CASSELRQGASPLHF. CDR3 DNA sequence: TGTGCCAGCAGTGAACTGAGACAGGGGGCATCACCCCTCCACTTT.

The chain uses TRBV27 and TRBJ2-5; 8 positions agree with TRBD2. Trimming took 7 bases from V and 7 from J; bases not matched to a gene: 20. The CDR3 contains 17 residues. Germline V CDR1 and CDR2: MNHEY, SMNVEV (reference sequence). The CDR3: CASTPERLAGSVRTQYF. CDR3 DNA: TGTGCCAGCACCCCGGAGAGGCTAGCGGGCTCCGTCCGGACCCAGTACTTC.

This clone was detected a few times. The J gene is TRBJ2-1, the V gene TRBV2; possibly TRBD2 for D (6 bases). The length of the CDR3 is 17 residues. With 6 bases removed from V and 6 bases from J, the gap between germline ends came to 24 bases. Germline CDR1 and CDR2: SNHLY and FYNNEI. Here the CDR3 reads CASRPSGRTTSRNEQFF. The CDR3 DNA is TGTGCCAGCAGGCCGTCCGGGCGGACTACCTCCCGCAATGAGCAGTTCTTC.

The gene calls are TRBV2 and TRBJ1-1, with D possibly TRBD1 on 6 matching bases. V was pared by 7 bases and J by 3 bases, with 15 bases between. The V gene's germline CDR1 is SNHLY and CDR2 FYNNEI. The CDR3 extends over 14 amino acids. The CDR3 coding sequence is TGTGCCAGCATCCGCGGGGAGGGGGACACTGAAGCTTTCTTT. This codes for CASIRGEGDTEAFF.

V and J are TRBV25-1 and TRBJ2-7, with a tentative D call TRBD1 (6 bases). Germline V gives CDR1 MGHDK, CDR2 SYGVNS. V was shortened by 6 bases and J by 4 bases, with 13 bases between the two germline ends. This CDR3 contains 13 residues. Here the CDR3 reads CASSRGWLYEQYF. DNA of the CDR3: TGTGCCAGCAGCAGGGGTTGGCTGTACGAGCAGTACTTC.

A remark on this clone: The germline gene is not matched at one end of the junction; a read error may be the cause. The chain uses TRBV5-1 and TRBJ1-1; possibly TRBD1 for D (5 bases). CDR1 and CDR2 (germline): SGHRS, YFSETQ. The CDR3 has 16 amino acids. DNA for the CDR3: TGCACCAGCAGCTTGGCGGGGGGGTCCGGGTTCACTGAAGCTTTCTTT. This encodes CTSSLAGGSGFTEAFF.

The chain joins TRBV10-3 to TRBJ1-1; possible D gene TRBD1, 5 bases. The CDR3 runs to 15 residues. Germline V gives CDR1 ENHRY, CDR2 SYGVKD. Trimming pared 0 bases from V and 2 bases from J, leaving 10 bases between. The CDR3 DNA sequence: TGTGCCATCAGTGAGTCGGAGGGGTTTAACACTGAAGCTTTCTTT. The encoded protein is CAISESEGFNTEAFF.

The chain uses TRBV21-1 and TRBJ2-2; the table calls TRBD2, which could not be checked here. TRBV21-1 is a known pseudogene. The CDR3 contains 15 residues. In DNA form, the CDR3 reads TGTGCCAGCAGCAAAGAGAGAACGAACACCGGGGAGCTGTTTTTT. Translated: CASSKERTNTGELFF.

J is TRBJ1-2 and V is TRBV27; D possibly corresponds to TRBD1 (6 bases). This CDR3 contains 14 residues. Germline values: CDR1 MNHEY, CDR2 SMNVEV (reference sequence). Deletions cut 8 bases from V and 8 bases from J, with 21 bases between. CDR3 DNA sequence: TGTGCCAGCGGCCCGGGGAGGGGGAAGAGAGGCTACACCTTC. Its protein is CASGPGRGKRGYTF.

In its sample, this clone was seen a few times. V is TRBV5-4 and J is TRBJ2-7; tentative D call: TRBD1 (6 bases). Trimming took 2 bases from V and 7 from J, leaving 10 bases between them. The germline V gene has CDR1 SGHNT and CDR2 YYREEE (reference sequence). This CDR3 contains 12 residues. CDR3 protein: CASSFERGEQYF. Written as DNA, the CDR3 is TGTGCCAGCAGCTTCGAAAGGGGGGAGCAGTACTTC.

This chain links TRBV11-2 with TRBJ1-2, with TRBD1 as a possible D gene (5 bases). CDR1 is SGHAT, CDR2 FQNNGV, per germline. The V and J ends lost 5 bases and 2 bases respectively, with 21 bases between them. The CDR3 has 17 residues. This CDR3 is CASSIRGGTDFNYGYTF. DNA for the CDR3: TGTGCCAGCAGCATCCGCGGAGGGACTGACTTCAACTATGGCTACACCTTC.

This clone was observed once. The chain recombines TRBV2 with TRBJ2-7; D gene unclear. The CDR3 extends over 13 amino acids. The germline V gene has CDR1 SNHLY and CDR2 FYNNEI. Trimming pared 6 bases from V and 2 bases from J, leaving 11 bases between. In nucleotides, the CDR3 is TGTGCCAGCAGGCCTAGACCGGCCTACGAGCAGTACTTC. Translation: CASRPRPAYEQYF.

This clone appeared a few times. This chain links TRBV28 with TRBJ1-2; 9 positions match TRBD1. V lost 4 bases and J lost 7; bases outside the gene matches: 1. Germline V gene lookup returns CDR1 MDHEN and CDR2 SYDVKM. CDR3 size: 12 residues. This CDR3 is CASSWDRAGYTF. Here the CDR3 DNA reads TGTGCCAGCAGTTGGGACAGGGCTGGCTACACCTTC.

The CDR3 loop is CASSQESGREGYEQFF. The CDR3 coding sequence is TGTGCCAGCAGCCAAGAAAGCGGCCGGGAGGGATATGAGCAGTTCTTC. This chain joins TRBV4-2 and TRBJ2-1, with TRBD2 matching over 8 bases. The CDR3 has 16 residues. Germline trimming cut 0 bases from V and 8 bases from J; bases unmatched to any gene: 9. The germline V gene encodes CDR1 LGHNA and CDR2 YNFKEQ.

This clone showed up just a few times. The chain is built from TRBV7-3 and TRBJ1-2; 10 bases agree with TRBD1. Germline V gene lookup returns CDR1 SGHTA and CDR2 FQGTGA. With 5 bases clipped from V and 6 bases from J, the junction kept 6 bases outside the gene matches. The CDR3 sequence is 14 residues long. CDR3 loop: CASSVGTGVDGYTF. In DNA, the CDR3 is TGTGCCAGCAGCGTCGGGACAGGGGTAGATGGCTACACCTTC.

The chain couples TRBV7-6 to TRBJ2-7; a weak D match, TRBD2 (5 bases). The germline V gene has CDR1 SGHVS and CDR2 FNYEAQ. V shed 4 bases and J shed 2 bases, with 9 bases lying between them. This CDR3 has 13 amino acids. The CDR3 spells CASSWAGTYEQYF. In DNA, the CDR3 is TGTGCCAGCAGCTGGGCCGGGACCTACGAGCAGTACTTC.

V usage is TRBV6-5 and J usage is TRBJ1-2; D gene ambiguous. The CDR3 has 13 amino acids. V shed 0 bases and J shed 5 bases, with 7 bases lying between them. CDR1 and CDR2 (germline): MNHEY, SVGAGI. CDR3 sequence (DNA): TGTGCCAGCAGTTACTCGGCGGCGTATGGCTACACCTTC. This gives the protein CASSYSAAYGYTF.

V gene TRBV7-9 combines with J gene TRBJ1-2, with 7 bases identical to TRBD1. The CDR3 covers 14 residues. The germline V gene has CDR1 SEHNR and CDR2 FQNEAQ (reference sequence). The ends lost 2 bases at V and 7 bases at J; junction bases unmatched: 7. In DNA form, the CDR3 reads TGTGCCAGCAGCTTACGACAGGGTACCGGTGGCTACACCTTC. It yields the protein CASSLRQGTGGYTF.

The sample holds a few counts of this clone. The chain has TRBV4-1 and TRBJ2-1; 12 bases match TRBD1. The CDR3 runs 20 residues. V gave up 1 base and J gave up 4 bases; unmatched junction bases: 14. The V gene's germline CDR1 is MGHRA and CDR2 YSYEKL. CDR3: CASSQAPGTGGDKHYNEQFF. CDR3 in DNA: TGCGCCAGCAGCCAAGCCCCCGGGACAGGGGGCGACAAGCATTACAATGAGCAGTTCTTC.

The genes are TRBV28 and TRBJ2-7, with D unclear. With 7 bases removed from V and 3 bases from J, the gap between germline ends came to 13 bases. The CDR3 consists of 13 residues. In germline, CDR1 is MDHEN, CDR2 SYDVKM. In DNA, the CDR3 is TGTGCCAGCACCTCCGCCACAATCTACGAGCAGTACTTC. This gives the protein CASTSATIYEQYF.

This clone occurred a few times. The chain combines TRBV7-2 with TRBJ1-2, with TRBD1 matching over 8 bases. The V gene's germline CDR1 is SGHTA and CDR2 FQGNSA. V was pared by 4 bases and J by 4 bases, with 8 bases of the junction left unmatched. The length of the CDR3 is 15 residues. Written as DNA, the CDR3 is TGTGCCAGCAGCTCCCAGACAGGGGCTGGCTATGGCTACACCTTC. Translating gives CASSSQTGAGYGYTF.

CDR3 bases: TGTGCCAGCAGTCCGAGGGGGGACAGCTACGAGCAGTACTTC. Protein product: CASSPRGDSYEQYF. The chain links TRBV6-5 to TRBJ2-5, with D maybe TRBD1 (7 bases). The J call may be wrong; the DNA end is better matched by TRBJ2-7. Germline V gene sequence: CDR1 MNHEY, CDR2 SVGAGI. The CDR3 is 14 residues long.

A few counts support this clone. The chain is built from TRBV7-9 and TRBJ2-1; 11 nucleotides line up with TRBD1. Looked up from germline, CDR1 is SEHNR and CDR2 is FQNEAQ (reference sequence). This CDR3 spans 15 amino acids. Unmatched junction bases numbered 4, after V lost 3 bases and J lost 6 bases. CDR3 bases: TGTGCCAGCAGCTTGCCCGGGACAGGGGGCAATGAGCAGTTCTTC. This translates into CASSLPGTGGNEQFF.

This sequence joins TRBV4-1 and TRBJ1-6; tentatively, D is TRBD1 (5 bases). CDR3 length equals 14 residues. V lost 3 bases, J lost 7 bases, and 10 bases lay in between. Germline V gene sequence: CDR1 MGHRA, CDR2 YSYEKL. CDR3 protein: CASSHQGPNSPLHF. The DNA for the CDR3 is TGCGCCAGCAGCCATCAGGGTCCCAATTCACCCCTCCACTTT.

The chain links TRBV28 to TRBJ2-2; a weak D match, TRBD1 (6 bases). The ends were cut back, 1 base at V and 3 bases at J, with 12 bases in the middle. CDR1 and CDR2 (germline): MDHEN, SYDVKM. CDR3 length equals 16 residues. The CDR3 reads CASSLYPGVDTGELFF. CDR3 DNA: TGTGCCAGCAGTTTATATCCAGGGGTCGACACCGGGGAGCTGTTTTTT. Complete variable domain (other parts from reference TRBV28 and TRBJ2-2): DVKVTQSSRYLVKRTGEKVFLECVQDMDHENMFWYRQDPGLGLRLIYFSYDVKMKEKGDIPEGYSVSREKKERFSLILESASTNQTSMYLCASSLYPGVDTGELFFGEGSRLTVL.

J is TRBJ1-5 and V is TRBV6-1, with D unclear. This CDR3 region has 15 residues. Trimming cost V 4 bases and J 0 bases, with 10 bases left between them. Germline CDR1 is MNHNS and CDR2 is SASEGT. CDR3 sequence: CASSARSDSNQPQHF. The CDR3 bases are TGTGCCAGCAGTGCACGGTCCGATAGCAATCAGCCCCAGCATTTT.

This clone has only a few counts. The gene calls are TRBV18 and TRBJ1-3; TRBD1 might be the D (6 bases). CDR1 and CDR2 (germline): KGHSH, LQKENI. This CDR3 has 15 amino acids. Trimming stripped 4 bases from V and 8 bases from J, with 18 bases between. Written as DNA, the CDR3 is TGTGCCAGCTCACGGAGCCAGGGGTCCTCGGACACCATATATTTT. Residues: CASSRSQGSSDTIYF. The full variable domain, its missing parts supplied by reference TRBV18 and TRBJ1-3, is NAGVMQNPRHLVRRRGQEARLRCSPMKGHSHVYWYRQLPEEGLKFMVYLQKENIIDESGMPKERFSAEFPKEGPSILRIQQVVRGDSAAYFCASSRSQGSSDTIYFGEGSWLTVV.

The chain recombines TRBV5-5 with TRBJ2-5, with a possible D match to TRBD1 (6 bases). The V end was cut by 1 base, the J end by 0 bases, with 10 bases between. Germline CDR1 SGHKS, CDR2 YYEKEE (reference sequence). The CDR3 runs to 15 residues. Written as DNA, the CDR3 is TGTGCCAGCAGCTTGCGGCAGGGGTACCAAGAGACCCAGTACTTC. Protein sequence: CASSLRQGYQETQYF.